The sequence of this T cell receptor (beta chain) was determined in a study of blood T cell repertoires in COVID-19. Study summary: The samples span acute and convalescent COVID-19 from the United States, Italy and Spain. T cells, B-cell-depleted T cells, or PBMCs provided the cDNA or gDNA that served as material.

This CDR3 region has 14 residues. The V end lost 0 bases, the J end lost 1 base, and 7 bases lay between the germline ends. Germline V gives CDR1 SGDLS, CDR2 YYNGEE. Authors' processing steps: Estimates of nucleated cell counts were drawn from the amplification of reference gene primers. The protocol was immunoSEQ multiplex PCR, while the TCRdb copy is restricted to in-frame clones and leaves out a portion. The V and J calls and clone size are taken from that table; D and trimming were inferred from the DNA. The sample has a few hundred thousand clones; roughly nine tenths are singletons. This receptor was obtained from a man aged 55 to 70 with acute or convalescent COVID-19. The source material was peripheral blood. The V gene is TRBV9, the J gene TRBJ1-1, with D uncertain. The CDR3: CASSVGAGNTEAFF. As DNA, the CDR3 is TGTGCCAGCAGCGTAGGTGCCGGGAACACTGAAGCTTTCTTT.